The source of this T cell receptor beta chain is a study of control samples from healthy donors and cancer patients. In this sample, this clone turned up a few times. Using immunoSEQ multiplex PCR, the repertoire was profiled, and TCRdb retains in-frame clones only, with some absent. The repertoire includes over 85,000 clones, approximately 88% of them detected once, and around 3.9% sits in the top ten. This CDR3 is 14 amino acids long. Per germline, CDR1 SGHTA and CDR2 FQGNSA. Between the trimmed V and J ends, which lost 4 bases and 7 bases, there was a span of 15 bases. This sequence originates from a woman aged 55-69 years with lung cancer. The chain uses TRBV7-2 and TRBJ2-3, with D possibly matching TRBD2 (6 bases). The sample consisted of PBMCs. The CDR3 protein is CASSSGTPPYTQYF. CDR3 nucleotides: TGTGCCAGCAGCTCAGGGACTCCCCCTTATACGCAGTATTTT.